These 14 T cell receptor beta chains were all obtained from the same sample, sequenced in a study of T cells after posttransplantation cyclophosphamide. A marrow graft followed busulfan-fludarabine conditioning, with cyclophosphamide on days +3 and +4. Sequencing was performed with immunoSEQ multiplex PCR; in TCRdb, only in-frame clones are kept and a portion is missing. The data contain approximately 17,000 clones, about 91% of them seen just once; the ten biggest clones take up more than 0.45%. Here the sequenced sample was CD4+ T cells sorted from blood, taken after allogeneic stem cell transplant with posttransplant cyclophosphamide. These receptors were taken from a male patient aged 60 to 75 who received an allogeneic stem cell transplant from a related donor and was CMV-positive. Certain T cells may be donor cells from the graft.

The V gene is TRBV4-3, the J gene TRBJ2-2, with 8 positions matching TRBD2. V lost 2 bases, J lost 7 bases, and 9 bases stayed unmatched. This CDR3 contains 16 residues. Per the germline V gene, CDR1 is LGHNA and CDR2 is YSLEER. As DNA, the CDR3 is TGCGCCAGCAGCCAATTCCCGGGGGGGCAAAACGGGGAGCTGTTTTTT. Its translation: CASSQFPGGQNGELFF.

The chain links TRBV9 to TRBJ1-2, with D maybe TRBD1 (6 bases). The V end lost 0 bases, the J end lost 3 bases, and 9 bases lay between the germline ends. CDR1 and CDR2 (germline): SGDLS, YYNGEE. The CDR3 extends over 14 amino acids. CDR3 bases: TGTGCCAGCAGCGTAGGGGGGGGCTACTATGGCTACACCTTC. Its translation: CASSVGGGYYGYTF.

The rearrangement joins TRBV7-2 to TRBJ1-1, with 10 bases lining up with TRBD1. With V trimmed by 5 bases and J by 9 bases, 3 bases remained unmatched. The germline CDR1 and CDR2 sequences are SGHTA and FQGNSA. The CDR3 extends over 12 amino acids. The CDR3, as DNA: TGTGCCAGCAGCGACGACAGGGGGCAAGCTTTCTTT. This translates into CASSDDRGQAFF. Based on the CDR3 plus reference TRBV7-2 and TRBJ1-1, the full variable domain is GAGVSQSPSNKVTEKGKDVELRCDPISGHTALYWYRQSLGQGLEFLIYFQGNSAPDKSGLPSDRFSAERTGGSVSTLTIQRTQQEDSAVYLCASSDDRGQAFFGQGTRLTVV.

The V gene is TRBV9, the J gene TRBJ2-5; tentatively, D is TRBD1 (7 bases). Germline-derived CDR1 and CDR2 are SGDLS and YYNGEE. V was shortened by 0 bases and J by 5 bases, with 14 bases between the two germline ends. The CDR3 sequence is 15 residues long. CDR3 nucleotides: TGTGCCAGCAGCGTAGCTCTGGCAGGGGGGGAGACCCAGTACTTC. Its protein is CASSVALAGGETQYF.

Details on this clone: The sample contains more than one DNA sequence encoding this CDR3. The chain has TRBV7-9 and TRBJ1-1; TRBD1 might be the D (5 bases). V was pared by 5 bases and J by 1 base, with 20 bases between. The CDR3 consists of 17 residues. From germline, CDR1 is SEHNR and CDR2 FQNEAQ (reference sequence). For the CDR3, the DNA is TGTGCCAGCAGCCCCCCTTGGGGCATCCTATCGAACACTGAAGCTTTCTTT. Its translation: CASSPPWGILSNTEAFF.

The J gene is TRBJ1-1, the V gene TRBV18, with 8 bases fitting TRBD1. V lost 6 bases and J lost 5; bases outside the gene matches: 11. The CDR3 length is 15 residues. Germline values: CDR1 KGHSH, CDR2 LQKENI. In DNA, the CDR3 is TGTGCCAGCTCCAGGCTGGGACAGGTAGGAACTGAAGCTTTCTTT. Residues: CASSRLGQVGTEAFF.

The rearrangement uses TRBV7-2 and TRBJ2-7, with D perhaps matching TRBD2 (5 bases). The CDR3 has 14 amino acids. The V and J ends lost 4 bases and 0 bases respectively, with 10 bases between them. The germline V gene encodes CDR1 SGHTA and CDR2 FQGNSA. The CDR3 DNA reads TGTGCCAGCAGCTCTTACGGGGACTCCTACGAGCAGTACTTC. Translation: CASSSYGDSYEQYF. Complete variable domain (other parts from reference TRBV7-2 and TRBJ2-7): GAGVSQSPSNKVTEKGKDVELRCDPISGHTALYWYRQSLGQGLEFLIYFQGNSAPDKSGLPSDRFSAERTGGSVSTLTIQRTQQEDSAVYLCASSSYGDSYEQYFGPGTRLTVT.

The V call is TRBV18, the J call TRBJ2-7; 7 bases agree with TRBD2. The germline V gene encodes CDR1 KGHSH and CDR2 LQKENI. This CDR3 has 14 amino acids. After removal of 3 bases from V and 2 bases from J, the junction contained 4 bases not matched to a gene. CDR3 sequence: CASSPRGGAYEQYF. CDR3 nucleotides: TGTGCCAGCTCACCTCGGGGAGGGGCCTACGAGCAGTACTTC. Combining the CDR3 with reference TRBV18 and TRBJ2-7 gives the whole variable domain NAGVMQNPRHLVRRRGQEARLRCSPMKGHSHVYWYRQLPEEGLKFMVYLQKENIIDESGMPKERFSAEFPKEGPSILRIQQVVRGDSAAYFCASSPRGGAYEQYFGPGTRLTVT.

Only one count was recorded for this clone. This rearrangement joins TRBV5-3 to TRBJ2-5; weak D call: TRBD1 (7 bases). TRBV5-3 qualifies as an ORF whose function is uncertain. The CDR3 covers 15 residues. V shed 4 bases and J shed 2 bases, with 15 bases lying between them. The CDR3 DNA reads TGTGCCAGAAGCCCCGACAGGGAGGAACAAGAGACCCAGTACTTC. The encoded protein is CARSPDREEQETQYF.

The V and J genes are TRBV5-6 and TRBJ2-2; 12 bases are a match to TRBD2. V shed 2 bases, J shed 8 bases, and the junction held 7 bases outside the gene matches. CDR1 is SGHDT and CDR2 is YYEEEE in the germline V gene. The CDR3 has 16 amino acids. CDR3 loop: CASSFTSGGIRGELFF. CDR3 nucleotides: TGTGCCAGCAGCTTCACTAGCGGGGGGATCCGGGGGGAGCTGTTTTTT.

V and J are TRBV7-2 and TRBJ1-2, with D uncertain. Looked up from germline, CDR1 is SGHTA and CDR2 is FQGNSA. Trimming took off 1 base at V and 5 bases at J, with 8 bases between the two ends. The CDR3 is 13 residues long. CDR3 nucleotides: TGTGCCAGCAGCTTAGAGACTATATATGGCTACACCTTC. It translates to CASSLETIYGYTF.

This clone was counted once. The chain carries TRBV5-6 and TRBJ1-4; D gene uncertain. Germline values: CDR1 SGHDT, CDR2 YYEEEE. The CDR3 consists of 16 residues. V shed 0 bases and J shed 0 bases, with 9 bases lying between them. CDR3 sequence reads: CASSLGAAATNEKLFF. CDR3 DNA sequence: TGTGCCAGCAGCTTGGGCGCGGCTGCAACTAATGAAAAACTGTTTTTT. The complete variable domain, with remaining parts taken from reference TRBV5-6 and TRBJ1-4, reads DAGVTQSPTHLIKTRGQQVTLRCSPKSGHDTVSWYQQALGQGPQFIFQYYEEEERQRGNFPDRFSGHQFPNYSSELNVNALLLGDSALYLCASSLGAAATNEKLFFGSGTQLSVL.

This chain uses TRBV27 with TRBJ2-5; TRBD2 agrees at 8 bases. The CDR3 length is 13 residues. Germline CDR1 is MNHEY and CDR2 is SMNVEV (reference sequence). The V and J ends lost 6 bases and 5 bases, in that order; junction bases with no gene match: 5. This chain's CDR3 is CASRRGGRETQYF. DNA of the CDR3: TGTGCCAGCAGACGGGGGGGCCGGGAGACCCAGTACTTC.

This clone was seen a single time. The genes are TRBV6-5 and TRBJ1-1, with D perhaps matching TRBD1 (6 bases). The CDR3 totals 12 residues. The V end was cut by 2 bases, the J end by 11 bases, with 12 bases between. Germline values: CDR1 MNHEY, CDR2 SVGAGI. CDR3 nucleotide sequence: TGTGCCAGCAGTTACCCCAGGGGTATGGCTTTCTTT. Its protein is CASSYPRGMAFF.